This is a list of T cell receptor beta chains from one sample in a study of blood T cell repertoires in COVID-19. Generated by immunoSEQ multiplex PCR, the TCRdb table keeps only in-frame clones and is missing some. The table has 130,000 to 150,000 clones, roughly four fifths seen once. The specimen sequenced was peripheral blood. Source of these receptors: a human donor in a cohort sampled during active COVID-19. The CDR3 runs from the conserved cysteine through the conserved F or W.

J	length	V	CDR3
TRBJ2-5	16	TRBV6-2/TRBV6-3	CASSPASGGIQETQYF
TRBJ1-6	15	TRBV4-1	CASSQGGQDNSPLHF
TRBJ2-1	15	TRBV4-2	CASSQDRGGFNEQFF
TRBJ1-2	12	TRBV7-9	CASSWDRGGYTF
TRBJ2-7	15	TRBV18	CASSPVAGAAYEQYF
TRBJ2-6	15	TRBV6-5	CATYSMLSGANVLTF
TRBJ2-7	13	TRBV9	CASSVAEGYEQYF
TRBJ2-3	16	TRBV2	CASSERPWPGTDTQYF
TRBJ2-5	14	TRBV3-1/TRBV3-2	CASSRTSGVETQYF
TRBJ1-3	14	TRBV28	CASRVGGGGNTIYF
TRBJ1-1	16	TRBV30	CAWRAGTGGENTEAFF
TRBJ1-3	15	TRBV16	CASSRQGVQGNTIYF
TRBJ1-1	16	TRBV11-2	CASSRLTGGMITEAFF
TRBJ1-4	16	TRBV19	CARKQGSRATNEKLFF
TRBJ2-3	15	TRBV3-1/TRBV3-2	CASSLRTSLIDTQYF
TRBJ1-1	13	TRBV6-2/TRBV6-3	CASSYRWSTEAFF
TRBJ2-1	16	TRBV9	CASSVEGTSGVNEQFF
TRBJ1-5	14	TRBV7-2	CASSLGQVFEPQHF
TRBJ2-1	13	TRBV28	CASSPGGKHEQFF
TRBJ2-4	16	TRBV6-6	CASSNRDRLLPRVQYF
TRBJ2-3	14	TRBV28	CASRGTPSTDTQYF
TRBJ1-2	15	TRBV5-6	CASSLDRGGLYGYTF
TRBJ1-1	11	TRBV3-1/TRBV3-2	CALIGDTEAFF
TRBJ2-5	12	TRBV15	CATSGGHETQYF
TRBJ1-2	14	TRBV19	CASSIAGETYGYTF
TRBJ1-1	18	TRBV6-2/TRBV6-3	CASSYLTGQGIGGPEAFF
TRBJ2-5	13	TRBV5-6	CASSFAGRETQYF
TRBJ2-1	12	TRBV6-8	CASSLGEAEQFF
TRBJ1-1	14	TRBV5-1	CASSSGQMNTEAFF
TRBJ2-7	16	TRBV7-9	CASSLGSGFASYEQYF
TRBJ2-7	14	TRBV7-2	CASSLSGTTYEQYF
TRBJ1-3	15	TRBV9	CASSVSSLTGNTIYF
TRBJ1-3	15	TRBV6-5	CASSPLDRAGNTIYF
TRBJ1-5	13	TRBV6-5	CASSPDRGRREHF
TRBJ2-1	15	TRBV6-4	CASSEDRASYNEQFF
TRBJ2-1	14	TRBV10-3	CAISRQGQNNEQFF
TRBJ2-7	15	TRBV28	CASSESGGASYEQYF
TRBJ1-2	13	TRBV19	CASSKEGWYGYTF
TRBJ2-7	12	TRBV29-1	CSVASGPGEQYF
TRBJ1-6	12	TRBV25-1	CASSEGGSPLHF